The 32 T cell receptor beta chains listed next were all sequenced from one sample in a study of T-cell reconstitution after alpha-beta-depleted transplantation in children. Unique molecular identifiers were incorporated during preparation of the TCRbeta library. TCRdb reprocessed the PCR reads via MiXCR and lists one record per CDR3 protein. The table lists about 690,000 distinct CDR3 sequences, 16% of them singletons. The sequenced sample was PBMCs from the stem cell graft donor, obtained from the stem cell graft. These receptors came from a human donor who donated a stem cell graft to a child with acute myeloid leukemia.

This clonotype was seen a handful of times. The chain is built from TRBV5-1 and TRBJ2-5; no reliable D call. Trimming left V 3 bases short and J 5 bases short, with 14 bases between. Germline lookup yields CDR1 SGHRS and CDR2 YFSETQ. The CDR3 runs to 14 residues. In nucleotides, the CDR3 is TGCGCCAGCAGCTCCCTGGGCCGCTGGGAGACCCAGTACTTC. It yields the protein CASSSLGRWETQYF.

This clonotype was detected only once. The chain carries TRBV28 and TRBJ2-7; tentatively, D is TRBD2 (5 bases). The CDR3 length is 14 residues. V lost 6 bases and J 7 bases, leaving 19 bases between the germline ends. CDR1 and CDR2 from the germline V gene are MDHEN and SYDVKM. The CDR3 nucleotides are TGTGCCAGCAGCTCAGTACGGGCGGGCTGGGAGCAGTACGTC. It is translated as CASSSVRAGWEQYV.

The sample holds many counts of this clonotype. V is TRBV27 and J is TRBJ1-5; D is uncertain. The CDR3 has 12 amino acids. Germline V gives CDR1 MNHEY, CDR2 SMNVEV (reference sequence). V lost 6 bases and J lost 0, with 3 bases in between. The CDR3: CASSGSNQPQHF. The CDR3 DNA reads as TGTGCCAGCAGCGGTAGCAATCAGCCCCAGCATTTT.

The rearrangement joins TRBV12-3 or TRBV12-4 to TRBJ1-1, with D maybe TRBD1 (6 bases). V lost 3 bases, J lost 5 bases, and 13 bases lay in between. This CDR3 contains 14 residues. The CDR3 loop is CASSFRGRRTEAFF. CDR3 DNA sequence: TGTGCCAGCAGTTTTCGGGGGCGCAGGACTGAAGCTTTCTTT.

This clonotype was seen a handful of times. CDR3 nucleotides: TGTGCCAGCAGCGTAGACCGGGGACCCGATGGCTACACCTTC. It translates to CASSVDRGPDGYTF. The genes are TRBV9 and TRBJ1-2; D perhaps matches TRBD1 (5 bases). V lost 0 bases, J lost 6 bases, and 12 bases lay in between. Germline values: CDR1 SGDLS, CDR2 YYNGEE. The CDR3 runs 14 residues.

This clonotype has more than one count but fewer than ten. V gene TRBV12-3 or TRBV12-4 combines with J gene TRBJ1-1, with unresolved D. CDR3 length equals 13 residues. Trimming stripped 6 bases from V and 8 bases from J, with 16 bases between. The CDR3 reads CASSPLLRGEAFF. CDR3 nucleotide sequence: TGTGCCAGCAGCCCATTACTACGGGGAGAAGCTTTCTTT.

This clonotype appeared many times. This chain uses TRBV20-1 with TRBJ2-1; TRBD1 or TRBD2 may be the D gene (6 bases each). Germline assignment: CDR1 DFQATT and CDR2 SNEGSKA (reference sequence). This CDR3 contains 13 residues. Trimming pared 7 bases from V and 7 bases from J, leaving 17 bases between. CDR3 protein: CSGGDTIRNEQFF. The CDR3 region has the DNA TGCAGTGGCGGGGACACGATTCGGAATGAGCAGTTCTTC.

The chain's CDR3 is CASSLQERAVNYGYTF. The CDR3 DNA follows: TGTGCCAGCAGCCTACAGGAAAGGGCGGTCAACTATGGCTACACCTTC. The chain carries TRBV3-1 and TRBJ1-2, with D possibly being TRBD1 (5 bases). The germline V gene encodes CDR1 LGHDT and CDR2 YNNKEL (reference sequence). Deletions cut 4 bases from V and 2 bases from J, with 17 bases between. This CDR3 comprises 16 residues.

The sample holds many counts of this clonotype. The chain carries TRBV20-1 and TRBJ2-3; possible D gene TRBD1, 5 bases. CDR1 and CDR2 from the germline V gene are DFQATT and SNEGSKA (reference sequence). V dropped 5 bases and J dropped 2 bases, with 17 bases sitting between them. CDR3 length equals 15 residues. CDR3 in DNA: TGCAGTGCTGCATCCCAGGGTGCTTCCACAGATACGCAGTATTTT. Translation: CSAASQGASTDTQYF.

This clonotype was seen many times. The V and J genes are TRBV15 and TRBJ2-1, with TRBD2 as a possible D gene (5 bases). The CDR3 has 16 residues. Germline V gene data show CDR1 as LNHNV and CDR2 as YYDKDF (reference sequence). V shed 0 bases and J shed 4 bases, with 13 bases lying between them. The CDR3 reads CATSRDREGLYNEQFF. As DNA, the CDR3 is TGTGCCACCAGCAGAGATCGGGAAGGATTATACAATGAGCAGTTCTTC.

V gene TRBV27 combines with J gene TRBJ2-7; TRBD2 might be the D (6 bases). V was cut by 5 bases and J by 2 bases, with 13 bases left in between. The CDR3 extends over 14 amino acids. From germline, CDR1 is MNHEY and CDR2 SMNVEV (reference sequence). The CDR3 loop is CASSPGTLAYEQYF. The CDR3 DNA sequence: TGTGCCAGCAGTCCCGGGACTCTCGCCTACGAGCAGTACTTC.

The chain couples TRBV5-1 to TRBJ2-7; D is ambiguous. The CDR3 covers 14 residues. Trimming removed 3 bases from V and 5 bases from J, with 15 bases in between. Germline V CDR1 and CDR2: SGHRS, YFSETQ. In DNA form, the CDR3 reads TGCGCCAGCAGCTCAGCCAACACACAGCACGAGCAGTACTTC. Translation: CASSSANTQHEQYF.

This clonotype was detected ten times or more. The rearrangement joins TRBV12-3 or TRBV12-4 to TRBJ2-3; a possible D gene is TRBD2 (7 bases). The CDR3 is made up of 14 amino acids. V was trimmed by 7 bases and J by 4 bases, leaving 15 bases between them. CDR3 protein: CASIRGAGADTQYF. In DNA form, the CDR3 reads TGTGCCAGCATTCGGGGGGCCGGAGCAGATACGCAGTATTTT.

This clonotype has just a few counts. The gene calls are TRBV9 and TRBJ2-3; 10 bases are shared with TRBD2. The germline gives CDR1 SGDLS, CDR2 YYNGEE. V lost 4 bases to trimming and J lost 4 bases; unmatched junction nucleotides: 6. This CDR3 has 15 amino acids. CDR3 bases: TGTGCCAGCAGCATTAGCGGGGGGAGATCAGATACGCAGTATTTT. Protein: CASSISGGRSDTQYF.

Ten or more counts support this clonotype. The V call is TRBV29-1, the J call TRBJ2-4, with D perhaps TRBD2 (6 bases). Germline CDR1 and CDR2: SQVTM and ANQGSEA. CDR3 length: 13 residues. Trimming stripped 6 bases from V and 1 base from J, with 10 bases between. CDR3 nucleotide sequence: TGCAGCGTCTCTCGGGAGGCCAAAAACATTCAGTACTTC. It yields the protein CSVSREAKNIQYF.

This clonotype has only a few counts. The chain joins TRBV7-2 to TRBJ1-5, with D unclear. The germline V gene encodes CDR1 SGHTA and CDR2 FQGNSA. The V end was cut by 5 bases, the J end by 3 bases, with 20 bases between. The CDR3 spans 17 residues. In nucleotides, the CDR3 is TGTGCCAGCAGCCCCCGCCCCCCGGTTGGAGCCAATCAGCCCCAGCATTTT. It is translated as CASSPRPPVGANQPQHF.

This clonotype was counted only a few times. The V and J genes are TRBV5-1 and TRBJ1-5; D gene unclear. V was clipped by 0 bases and J by 2 bases, with 9 bases between them. Germline V gene sequence: CDR1 SGHRS, CDR2 YFSETQ. The CDR3 totals 15 residues. The CDR3 coding sequence is TGCGCCAGCAGCTTGGGTGTCGGAGGCAATCAGCCCCAGCATTTT. Its translation: CASSLGVGGNQPQHF. The whole variable domain, filled in from reference TRBV5-1 and TRBJ1-5, reads KAGVTQTPRYLIKTRGQQVTLSCSPISGHRSVSWYQQTPGQGLQFLFEYFSETQRNKGNFPGRFSGRQFSNSRSEMNVSTLELGDSALYLCASSLGVGGNQPQHFGDGTRLSIL.

This chain joins TRBV7-2 and TRBJ2-3; D gene ambiguous. There are 11 residues in the CDR3. Trimming removed 5 bases from V and 10 bases from J, with 10 bases in between. The germline V gene has CDR1 SGHTA and CDR2 FQGNSA. This CDR3 is CASSDTFPQYF. In DNA form, the CDR3 reads TGTGCCAGCAGCGACACTTTCCCGCAGTATTTT.

The chain employs TRBV12-3 or TRBV12-4 and TRBJ2-5; D gene ambiguous. V gave up 5 bases and J gave up 4 bases, with 8 bases separating them. This CDR3 spans 12 amino acids. Here the CDR3 DNA reads TGTGCCAGCAGTACCCATGGAGAGACCCAGTACTTC. Its translation is CASSTHGETQYF.

Many counts were recorded for this clonotype. The rearrangement uses TRBV6-1 and TRBJ1-6; unclear D gene. Trimming took 3 bases from V and 5 from J, leaving 11 bases between them. The germline V gene has CDR1 MNHNS and CDR2 SASEGT. There are 15 residues in the CDR3. The CDR3: CASSDKPGNNSPLHF. The CDR3 coding sequence is TGTGCCAGCAGTGATAAGCCGGGTAATAATTCACCCCTCCACTTT.

The chain joins TRBV29-1 to TRBJ2-1, with TRBD1 as a possible D gene (6 bases). The germline gives CDR1 SQVTM, CDR2 ANQGSEA. The length of the CDR3 is 15 residues. V lost 4 bases and J lost 4, with 17 bases in between. CDR3 nucleotide sequence: TGCAGCGTTGGGGGGCCTGGGCTAGTGTACAATGAGCAGTTCTTC. Amino acids: CSVGGPGLVYNEQFF.

The chain links TRBV20-1 to TRBJ2-7; D unclear. The CDR3 contains 14 residues. Germline values: CDR1 DFQATT, CDR2 SNEGSKA (reference sequence). V was trimmed by 5 bases and J by 0 bases, leaving 14 bases between them. The CDR3 DNA reads TGCAGTGCTCCGACACCCCTAAGCTCCTACGAGCAGTACTTC. The encoded protein is CSAPTPLSSYEQYF.

This clonotype was counted many times. The chain carries TRBV29-1 and TRBJ2-1, with 10 bases lining up with TRBD2. CDR1 is SQVTM, CDR2 ANQGSEA, per germline. V shed 1 base, J shed 1 base, and the junction held 4 bases outside the gene matches. This CDR3 has 16 amino acids. CDR3 nucleotides: TGCAGCGTTGAAGGCGGACTAGCGGAATCCTACAATGAGCAGTTCTTC. It yields the protein CSVEGGLAESYNEQFF.

This clonotype has ten or more counts. The chain is built from TRBV20-1 and TRBJ2-6; D unclear. The germline CDR1 and CDR2 sequences are DFQATT and SNEGSKA (reference sequence). This CDR3 has 17 residues. V lost 0 bases to trimming and J lost 0 bases, with 12 bases between them. CDR3 protein: CSARDTPQVSGANVLTF. The CDR3 DNA sequence: TGCAGTGCTAGAGATACCCCGCAGGTCTCTGGGGCCAACGTCCTGACTTTC.

This chain connects TRBV18 to TRBJ1-6; maybe TRBD1 (5 bases). Germline lookup yields CDR1 KGHSH and CDR2 LQKENI. There are 14 residues in the CDR3. V gave up 4 bases and J gave up 5 bases, with 9 bases separating them. CDR3 sequence reads: CASSRGGDNSPLHF. In nucleotides, the CDR3 is TGTGCCAGCTCACGCGGGGGGGATAATTCACCCCTCCACTTT.

This clonotype has ten or more counts. CDR3 sequence (DNA): TGTGCCAGCAGGACAGGGGGCGATTCAAATGAGCAGTTCTTC. The encoded protein is CASRTGGDSNEQFF. The V call is TRBV28, the J call TRBJ2-1, with 10 nucleotides matching TRBD1. V gave up 6 bases and J gave up 7 bases; unmatched junction bases: 6. CDR3 length equals 14 residues. Germline CDR1 reads MDHEN; CDR2 reads SYDVKM.

This clonotype was counted at least ten times. This rearrangement joins TRBV5-1 to TRBJ2-1; D gene unclear. The germline V gene encodes CDR1 SGHRS and CDR2 YFSETQ. The germline V and J ends were trimmed by 2 bases and 3 bases, with 9 bases remaining between them. This CDR3 is 14 amino acids long. The CDR3 region is CASSLGSNYNEQFF. CDR3 nucleotide sequence: TGCGCCAGCAGCTTAGGATCTAACTACAATGAGCAGTTCTTC.

In this sample, this clonotype turned up a few times. The gene calls are TRBV6-5 and TRBJ1-5; the match to TRBD1 covers 8 bases. J was trimmed by 6 bases and V by 0 bases; bases with no gene match: 7. CDR1 and CDR2 (germline): MNHEY, SVGAGI. The CDR3 has 16 residues. DNA of the CDR3: TGTGCCAGCAGTTACTCCGCAGGGGGCGGGGGTCAGCCCCAGCATTTT. Its translation is CASSYSAGGGGQPQHF.

This clonotype occurred many times. V is TRBV10-3 and J is TRBJ2-2; no definite D call. V lost 3 bases and J lost 0, with 8 bases in between. The CDR3 has 15 amino acids. CDR1 ENHRY and CDR2 SYGVKD come from the germline V gene. The CDR3 coding sequence is TGTGCCATCAGTGAAACAGCGTCGAACACCGGGGAGCTGTTTTTT. Amino acid sequence: CAISETASNTGELFF.

This clonotype was seen many times. The chain employs TRBV4-3 and TRBJ2-1; D is unresolved. Looked up from germline, CDR1 is LGHNA and CDR2 is YSLEER. V was pared by 1 base and J by 5 bases, with 12 bases between. The CDR3 sequence is 15 residues long. The CDR3, as DNA: TGCGCCAGCAGCCAAGTAGGGCCTGGGGACAATGAGCAGTTCTTC. Its protein product is CASSQVGPGDNEQFF.

For this clonotype: A much more abundant neighbour one base away suggests this may be a read error. The V and J genes are TRBV20-1 and TRBJ2-7, with D unclear. Germline lookup yields CDR1 DFQATT and CDR2 SNEGSKA (reference sequence). This CDR3 is built from 13 residues. With 4 bases removed from V and 0 bases from J, the gap between germline ends came to 10 bases. The CDR3 sequence: CSAMAVVSYEQYF. The CDR3 DNA reads as TGCAGTGCTATGGCCGTCGTCTCCTACGAGCAGTACTTC.

In its sample, this clonotype was seen many times. This chain links TRBV20-1 with TRBJ2-1, with D perhaps TRBD1 (5 bases). Germline V gives CDR1 DFQATT, CDR2 SNEGSKA (reference sequence). The V gene lost 6 bases and the J gene lost 0 bases, with 15 bases spanning the gap. The CDR3 runs 15 residues. The CDR3 DNA reads as TGCAGTGCCCGGCTTGGGGCCAGCTCCTACAATGAGCAGTTCTTC. Protein: CSARLGASSYNEQFF.